This TCR beta chain derives from a study of shared clonotypes between healthy human individuals. Study background: A few men and two women, aged 18 to 49, were donors.

This clone was counted once. Other DNA sequences from this sample encode an identical CDR3 as well. J lost 3 bases, V lost 0 bases, and 4 bases had no gene match. This CDR3 spans 15 amino acids. Germline CDR1 reads SGHRS; CDR2 reads YFSETQ. Some clones are missing from TCRdb's copy, which holds only in-frame ones; the method was immunoSEQ multiplex PCR. The sample lists some 2,100,000 clones; approximately 94% were seen once. This receptor was obtained from a man younger than 30 in good health. V usage is TRBV5-1 and J usage is TRBJ2-7, with 9 bases matching TRBD1. The specimen sequenced was naive CD4+ T cells sorted from blood. Documented subset: CD45RA+ positively selected. The CDR3 sequence is CASSLVPGQGYEQYF. The CDR3 coding sequence is TGCGCCAGCAGCTTGGTCCCGGGACAGGGCTACGAGCAGTACTTC.